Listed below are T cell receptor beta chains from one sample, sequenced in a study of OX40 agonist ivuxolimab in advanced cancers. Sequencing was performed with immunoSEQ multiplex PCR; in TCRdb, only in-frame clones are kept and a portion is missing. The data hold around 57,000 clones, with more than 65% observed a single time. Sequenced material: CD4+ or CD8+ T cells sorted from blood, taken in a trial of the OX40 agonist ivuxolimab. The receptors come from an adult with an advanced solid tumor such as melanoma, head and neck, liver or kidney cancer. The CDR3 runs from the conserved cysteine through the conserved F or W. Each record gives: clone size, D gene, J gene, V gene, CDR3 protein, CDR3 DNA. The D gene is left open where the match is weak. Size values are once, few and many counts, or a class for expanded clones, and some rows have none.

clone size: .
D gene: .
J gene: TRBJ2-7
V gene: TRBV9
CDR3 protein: CASSVGGSGGSSYEQYF
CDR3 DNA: TGTGCCAGCAGCGTAGGAGGTAGCGGAGGGAGCTCCTACGAGCAGTACTTC

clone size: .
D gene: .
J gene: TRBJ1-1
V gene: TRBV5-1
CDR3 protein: CASSFRQEPMNTEAFF
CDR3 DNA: TGCGCCAGCAGCTTCAGACAGGAGCCAATGAACACTGAAGCTTTCTTT

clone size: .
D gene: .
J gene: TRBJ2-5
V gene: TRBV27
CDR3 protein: CASSLSRTDAQETQYF
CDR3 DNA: TGTGCCAGCAGTTTATCCCGGACAGACGCCCAAGAGACCCAGTACTTC

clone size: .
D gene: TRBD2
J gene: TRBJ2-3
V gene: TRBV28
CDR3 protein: CASRREATDTQYF
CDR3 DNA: TGTGCCAGCAGACGGGAGGCCACAGATACGCAGTATTTT

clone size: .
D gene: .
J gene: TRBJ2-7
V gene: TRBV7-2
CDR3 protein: CASSLARTYEQYF
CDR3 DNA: TGTGCCAGCAGCTTAGCGCGGACCTACGAGCAGTACTTC

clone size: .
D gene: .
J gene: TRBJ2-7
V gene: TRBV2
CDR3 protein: CASKTNGDASEQYF
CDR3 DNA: TGTGCCAGCAAAACCAACGGGGATGCTTCCGAGCAGTACTTC

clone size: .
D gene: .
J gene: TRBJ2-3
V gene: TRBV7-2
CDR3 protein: CASSLAPRDTQYF
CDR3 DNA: TGTGCCAGCAGCTTAGCCCCCCGAGATACGCAGTATTTT

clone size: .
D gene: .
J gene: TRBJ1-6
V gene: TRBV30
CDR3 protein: CAWSVGRGGSPLHF
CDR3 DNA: TGTGCCTGGAGTGTCGGCAGGGGAGGATCACCCCTCCACTTT

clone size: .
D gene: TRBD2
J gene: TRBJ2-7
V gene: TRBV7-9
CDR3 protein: CASSPRGGSYEQYF
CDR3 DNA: TGTGCCAGCAGCCCCCGGGGCGGGAGCTACGAGCAGTACTTC

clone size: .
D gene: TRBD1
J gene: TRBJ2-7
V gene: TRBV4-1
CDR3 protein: CASSQAVTGVYEQYF
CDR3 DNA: TGCGCCAGCAGCCAAGCTGTGACAGGGGTTTACGAGCAGTACTTC

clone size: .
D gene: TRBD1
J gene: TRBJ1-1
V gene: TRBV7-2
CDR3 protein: CASRRQGQEAFF
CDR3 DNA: TGTGCCAGCAGGCGGCAGGGACAGGAAGCTTTCTTT

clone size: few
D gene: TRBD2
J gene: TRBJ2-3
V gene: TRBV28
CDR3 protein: CASSLLAGGGTDTQYF
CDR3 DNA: TGTGCCAGCAGTTTATTAGCGGGAGGGGGCACAGATACGCAGTATTTT

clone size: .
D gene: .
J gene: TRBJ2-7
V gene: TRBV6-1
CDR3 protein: CASSRDRTSYEQYF
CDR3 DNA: TGTGCCAGCAGTCGGGACCGTACTTCCTACGAGCAGTACTTC

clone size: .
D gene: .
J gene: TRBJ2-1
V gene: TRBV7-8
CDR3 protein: CASTSGTTRGNEQFF
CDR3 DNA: TGTGCCAGCACCTCCGGGACCACTAGGGGCAATGAGCAGTTCTTC

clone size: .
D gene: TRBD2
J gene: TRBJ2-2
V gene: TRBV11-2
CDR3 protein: CASSFGRTSGRWSTGELFF
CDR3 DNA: TGTGCCAGCAGCTTCGGTCGGACTAGCGGGAGATGGAGCACCGGGGAGCTGTTTTTT

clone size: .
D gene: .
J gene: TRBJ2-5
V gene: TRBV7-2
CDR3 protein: CASSQKRDNQETQYF
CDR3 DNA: TGTGCCAGCAGCCAAAAACGGGACAACCAAGAGACCCAGTACTTC

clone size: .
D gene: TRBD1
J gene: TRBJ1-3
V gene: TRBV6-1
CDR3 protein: CASSDHGTAGNTIYF
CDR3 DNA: TGTGCCAGCAGTGATCATGGGACAGCTGGAAACACCATATATTTT

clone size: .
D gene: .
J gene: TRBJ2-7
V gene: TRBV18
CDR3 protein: CASSLGVEQYF
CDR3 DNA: TGTGCCAGCTCACTAGGAGTCGAGCAGTACTTC

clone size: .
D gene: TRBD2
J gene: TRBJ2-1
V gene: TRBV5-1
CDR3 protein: CATGLAGVGEQFF
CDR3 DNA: TGCGCCACCGGACTAGCGGGAGTAGGGGAGCAGTTCTTC

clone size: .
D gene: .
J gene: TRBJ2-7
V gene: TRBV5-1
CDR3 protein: CASSPGGVFSYEQYF
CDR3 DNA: TGCGCCAGCAGCCCCGGAGGGGTGTTCTCCTACGAGCAGTACTTC

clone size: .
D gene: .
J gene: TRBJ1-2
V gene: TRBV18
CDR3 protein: CASSPPPRQTPTF
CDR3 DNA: TGTGCCAGCTCACCACCCCCGAGGCAGACCCCCACCTTC

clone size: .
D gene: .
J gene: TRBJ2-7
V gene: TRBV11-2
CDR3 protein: CASSLTGYEQYF
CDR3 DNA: TGTGCCAGCAGCTTAACAGGGTACGAGCAGTACTTC

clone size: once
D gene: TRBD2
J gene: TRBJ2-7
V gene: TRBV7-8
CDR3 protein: CASSLRGNFYEQYF
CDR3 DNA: TGTGCCAGCAGCTTGCGGGGGAACTTCTACGAGCAGTACTTC

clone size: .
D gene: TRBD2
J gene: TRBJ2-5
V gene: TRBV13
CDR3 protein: CASSQSFANSGLAGEVILETQYF
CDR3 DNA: TGTGCCAGCAGCCAGTCTTTTGCGAATTCGGGACTAGCGGGAGAGGTAATTTTGGAGACCCAGTACTTC

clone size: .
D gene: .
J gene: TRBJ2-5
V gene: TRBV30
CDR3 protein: CAWRGVETQYF
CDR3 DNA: TGTGCCTGGAGGGGTGTGGAGACCCAGTACTTC

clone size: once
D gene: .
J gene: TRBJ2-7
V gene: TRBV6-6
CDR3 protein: CASRGSGYEQYF
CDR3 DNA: TGTGCCAGCAGGGGTTCCGGCTACGAGCAGTACTTC